This T cell receptor beta chain was profiled in a study of molecular identifiers for immune sequencing clone quantification. For the study at large: RNA from around 20,000 or 100,000 naive CD8 cells was split five ways in replicates, with four sequenced. Study-wide results and caveats: Even with one million naive cells present, spiked Jurkat TCR RNA from one cell was reportedly detectable.

This clonotype was picked up many times. Its antigen remains unknown. Using its own MiXCR run on the PCR reads, TCRdb lists one record per CDR3 protein. The repertoire holds about 65,000 distinct CDR3 sequences, less than 20% seen once, with around 1.5% in the top ten. The specimen was naive CD8+ T cells from blood, with Jurkat cell RNA spiked in. Subset denoted: FACS-sorted CD8+CD4-CCR7+CD45RA+ naive T cells. The clonotype was recovered from a human donor in good health. Some libraries in this study had Jurkat cell RNA spiked in.

The CDR3 DNA reads TGCAGTGCGAAGACAGGTACCGGTGAGCAGTTCTTC. As protein: CSAKTGTGEQFF. The gene calls are TRBV20-1 and TRBJ2-1, with a possible D match to TRBD1 (6 bases). V gave up 6 bases and J gave up 9 bases, with 15 bases separating them. CDR1 is DFQATT, CDR2 SNEGSKA, per germline (reference sequence). The CDR3 runs to 12 residues.